Presented here are 27 T cell receptor beta chains from one specimen sequenced in a study of cytomegalovirus exposure and HLA in healthy donors. It was with 60 Vbeta and 13 Jbeta primers that the PCR ran. Method: immunoSEQ multiplex PCR; TCRdb's copy keeps in-frame clones and lacks some. The profile shows 120,000 or so clones, around 77% of them singletons. Sequencing was performed on PBMCs. These receptors were collected from a man in his fifties in good health and CMV-seropositive.

V gene TRBV19 combines with J gene TRBJ2-7; 14 positions agree with TRBD2. V lost 5 bases to trimming and J lost 7 bases; unmatched junction nucleotides: 7. Germline loops: CDR1 LNHDA, CDR2 SQIVND (reference sequence). This CDR3 contains 15 residues. Here the CDR3 DNA reads TGTGCCAGTAGTTCTGGGACTAGCGGGAGTTGGGAGCAGTACTTC. As protein: CASSSGTSGSWEQYF.

The genes are TRBV5-8 and TRBJ2-7, with TRBD2 matching 7 bases. With V trimmed by 4 bases and J by 1 base, 5 bases remained unmatched. This CDR3 is 14 amino acids long. The germline CDR1 and CDR2 sequences are SGHTS and YDEGEE. CDR3 in DNA: TGTGCCAGCAGCCGCGGGCGGGGGTCCTACGAGCAGTACTTC. Translating it yields CASSRGRGSYEQYF. Together with reference TRBV5-8 and TRBJ2-7, the CDR3 gives the full variable domain: EAGVTQSPTHLIKTRGQQATLRCSPISGHTSVYWYQQALGLGLQFLLWYDEGEERNRGNFPPRFSGRQFPNYSSELNVNALELEDSALYLCASSRGRGSYEQYFGPGTRLTVT.

This clone has just a few counts. The chain has TRBV29-1 and TRBJ2-5; the match to TRBD1 covers 11 bases. Unmatched junction bases numbered 7, after V lost 8 bases and J lost 5 bases. Germline V gene data show CDR1 as SQVTM and CDR2 as ANQGSEA. CDR3 size: 13 residues. CDR3 region: CSYQGQGGETQYF. CDR3 coding DNA: TGCAGCTATCAGGGACAGGGGGGGGAGACCCAGTACTTC.

This sequence joins TRBV6-5 and TRBJ1-2; TRBD1 aligns across 8 bases. This CDR3 spans 13 amino acids. CDR1 is MNHEY, CDR2 SVGAGI, per germline. V shed 6 bases, J shed 7 bases, and the junction held 7 bases outside the gene matches. As DNA, the CDR3 is TGTGCCAGCAGGCTGACAGGGGTGGGTGGCTACACCTTC. Protein: CASRLTGVGGYTF.

The CDR3 sequence: CASSGGPGGETQYF. As DNA, the CDR3 is TGCGCCAGCAGCGGCGGACCGGGAGGGGAGACCCAGTACTTC. The chain uses TRBV5-1 and TRBJ2-5; 8 bases map to TRBD2. The CDR3 sequence is 14 residues long. V trimming: 4 bases; J trimming: 5 bases; junction bases outside the gene matches: 7. CDR1 is SGHRS and CDR2 is YFSETQ in the germline V gene.

The chain combines TRBV29-1 with TRBJ1-3; unclear D gene. CDR1 and CDR2 (germline): SQVTM, ANQGSEA. Between the trimmed V and J ends, which lost 5 bases and 2 bases, there was a span of 10 bases. The CDR3 contains 13 residues. CDR3: CSVRSPPGNTIYF. CDR3 bases: TGCAGCGTTCGTTCCCCCCCTGGAAACACCATATATTTT.

This chain uses TRBV7-9 with TRBJ1-5; D is unresolved. There are 15 residues in the CDR3. CDR1 is SEHNR, CDR2 FQNEAQ, per germline (reference sequence). The V end was cut by 5 bases, the J end by 9 bases, with 20 bases between. The CDR3, as DNA: TGTGCCAGCAGCCCCGGTACGGGTTCCCTGGGGCCCCAGCATTTT. Translated, it gives CASSPGTGSLGPQHF.

This clone was recorded a few times. This chain uses TRBV19 with TRBJ1-2, with 8 bases lining up with TRBD1. Unmatched junction bases numbered 5, after V lost 3 bases and J lost 8 bases. This CDR3 has 13 residues. Germline CDR1 and CDR2: LNHDA and SQIVND (reference sequence). In DNA, the CDR3 is TGTGCCAGTAGTATCTTGGACAGGGCGGGCTACACCTTC. It is translated as CASSILDRAGYTF.

The chain uses TRBV4-3 and TRBJ2-5; D perhaps matches TRBD1 (6 bases). The J call is uncertain, as TRBJ2-7 better fits the DNA end. Germline CDR1 reads LGHNA; CDR2 reads YSLEER. The CDR3 consists of 14 residues. The CDR3 nucleotides read TGCGCCAGCAGCCAAGGACAGGTATCCTACGAGCAGTACTTC. The encoded protein is CASSQGQVSYEQYF.

This clone came up a few times. CDR3 in DNA: TGCGCCAGCAGCTCCTATCGGGACAGGGACACTGAAGCTTTCTTT. Translated, it gives CASSSYRDRDTEAFF. This rearrangement joins TRBV5-1 to TRBJ1-1; 9 bases align to TRBD1. The CDR3 has 15 residues. V was clipped by 3 bases and J by 3 bases; unmatched bases: 6. Germline V lookup: CDR1 SGHRS, CDR2 YFSETQ.

The chain carries TRBV6-5 and TRBJ2-5; a possible D gene is TRBD1 (7 bases). V was cut by 4 bases and J by 11 bases, with 23 bases left in between. Germline V lookup: CDR1 MNHEY, CDR2 SVGAGI. The CDR3 has 15 residues. The CDR3 nucleotides read TGTGCCAGCAGTTCAACCTTACAGGGGCCGGGGGAGCAGTACTTC. The encoded protein is CASSSTLQGPGEQYF.

The chain carries TRBV7-9 and TRBJ2-7, with D possibly TRBD2 on 6 matching bases. V was cut by 3 bases and J by 6 bases, with 9 bases left in between. CDR1 and CDR2 (germline): SEHNR, FQNEAQ (reference sequence). The CDR3 is made up of 12 amino acids. CDR3 amino acids: CASSFGEVEQYF. The CDR3 DNA is TGTGCCAGCAGCTTTGGGGAGGTCGAGCAGTACTTC.

This clone was observed once. The V gene is TRBV27, the J gene TRBJ2-7; TRBD1 matches 12 bases. The germline V gene encodes CDR1 MNHEY and CDR2 SMNVEV (reference sequence). Trimming removed 2 bases from V and 9 bases from J; junction bases left unmatched: 8. The CDR3 runs 15 residues. The CDR3 DNA reads TGTGCCAGCAGTTTAGGGGGACAGGGGGCTGTGTGGCAGTACTTC. This encodes CASSLGGQGAVWQYF.

The chain couples TRBV6-5 to TRBJ2-5, with 11 bases identical to TRBD1. Judging by the DNA end, TRBJ2-7 fits better; the J call may be wrong. Germline lookup yields CDR1 MNHEY and CDR2 SVGAGI. The CDR3 has 15 amino acids. The CDR3 DNA sequence: TGTGCCAGCAGTATCCGGACAGGGGGCCCCTACGAGCAGTACTTC. It specifies CASSIRTGGPYEQYF.

The rearrangement uses TRBV18 and TRBJ2-5; TRBD2 agrees at 8 bases. The trim removed 3 bases at V and 4 bases at J, leaving 10 bases unmatched. The CDR3 has 16 amino acids. Looked up from germline, CDR1 is KGHSH and CDR2 is LQKENI. Written as DNA, the CDR3 is TGTGCCAGCTCACCTCCCTCGGGGGGGTTTGGAGAGACCCAGTACTTC. Protein sequence: CASSPPSGGFGETQYF.

The chain couples TRBV7-2 to TRBJ2-3; no reliable D call. Germline CDR1 SGHTA, CDR2 FQGNSA. Trimming removed 0 bases from V and 6 bases from J, with 22 bases in between. This CDR3 has 18 amino acids. In DNA form, the CDR3 reads TGTGCCAGCAGCTTAGCGCCCCTTTCATCCGGAGTCTCCGATACGCAGTATTTT. This encodes CASSLAPLSSGVSDTQYF.

The table lists this clone with a count of one. The chain joins TRBV6-6 to TRBJ1-1; D remains unclear. Per germline, CDR1 MNHNY and CDR2 SVGAGI (reference sequence). The V end lost 6 bases, the J end lost 4 bases, and 18 bases lay between the germline ends. The CDR3 has 15 amino acids. The CDR3 sequence: CASSPGQAYRTEAFF. The CDR3 DNA sequence: TGTGCCAGCAGCCCGGGTCAAGCCTACCGCACTGAAGCTTTCTTT.

A few counts support this clone. The V call is TRBV19, the J call TRBJ1-5; D may be TRBD1 (5 bases). The V end lost 1 base, the J end lost 3 bases, and 16 bases lay between the germline ends. Germline V lookup: CDR1 LNHDA, CDR2 SQIVND (reference sequence). The CDR3 spans 17 residues. CDR3 residues: CASSIGGGRENNQPQHF. The DNA of the CDR3 is TGTGCCAGTAGTATAGGGGGGGGGAGGGAGAACAATCAGCCCCAGCATTTT.

For this clone: One end of the junction varies from germline; a read error may be responsible. The chain joins TRBV4-3 to TRBJ1-5, with a weak D call TRBD1 (5 bases). The CDR3 length is 13 residues. Germline CDR1 reads LGHNA; CDR2 reads YSLEER. The CDR3, as DNA: TGCGCCAGCAGCCAGTGGGGCAACCAGCCCCAGCATTTT. This codes for CASSQWGNQPQHF.

This clone was recorded a few times. The chain employs TRBV4-3 and TRBJ2-3, with TRBD2 matching 15 bases. In germline, CDR1 is LGHNA, CDR2 YSLEER. This CDR3 region has 16 residues. The V segment lost 1 base and the J segment 4 bases; nucleotides outside the gene matches: 0. CDR3 loop: CASSQGTSGGADTQYF. In nucleotides, the CDR3 is TGCGCCAGCAGCCAAGGGACTAGCGGGGGGGCAGATACGCAGTATTTT.

This clone has only a few counts. The chain is built from TRBV6-6 and TRBJ2-7; TRBD1 might be the D (6 bases). Germline V lookup: CDR1 MNHNY, CDR2 SVGAGI (reference sequence). V was cut by 0 bases and J by 6 bases, with 12 bases left in between. CDR3 length equals 14 residues. CDR3 residues: CASSYSRQEGEQYF. DNA for the CDR3: TGTGCCAGCAGTTACTCGAGACAGGAAGGCGAGCAGTACTTC.

The J gene is TRBJ2-2, the V gene TRBV19; maybe TRBD1 (5 bases). The germline V gene has CDR1 LNHDA and CDR2 SQIVND (reference sequence). With 3 bases removed from V and 6 bases from J, the gap between germline ends came to 14 bases. CDR3 size: 15 residues. The CDR3 DNA is TGTGCCAGTAGTATTCTAGGGGCGCTGGCCGGGGAGCTGTTTTTT. It specifies CASSILGALAGELFF.

The V and J genes are TRBV27 and TRBJ2-2, with TRBD1 as a possible D gene (6 bases). With 7 bases removed from V and 6 bases from J, the gap between germline ends came to 24 bases. CDR3 size: 17 residues. Germline-derived CDR1 and CDR2 are MNHEY and SMNVEV (reference sequence). The CDR3 sequence is CASKVWVYGGRAGELFF. The CDR3 DNA reads TGTGCCAGCAAGGTTTGGGTCTATGGGGGCAGGGCCGGGGAGCTGTTTTTT.

J is TRBJ2-3 and V is TRBV6-6, with D possibly TRBD1 on 5 matching bases. Germline V gives CDR1 MNHNY, CDR2 SVGAGI (reference sequence). V was cut by 6 bases and J by 5 bases, with 9 bases left in between. The CDR3 is made up of 12 amino acids. The CDR3 region has the DNA TGTGCCAGCAGCGATAGGGGAGATACGCAGTATTTT. Protein product: CASSDRGDTQYF.

The chain couples TRBV2 to TRBJ2-5, with 7 positions matching TRBD2. The CDR3 is made up of 15 amino acids. Germline loops: CDR1 SNHLY, CDR2 FYNNEI. The ends lost 0 bases at V and 5 bases at J; junction bases unmatched: 6. The CDR3 loop is CASSEAGGSWETQYF. CDR3 coding DNA: TGTGCCAGCAGTGAAGCGGGGGGGTCGTGGGAGACCCAGTACTTC. The full variable domain, its missing parts supplied by reference TRBV2 and TRBJ2-5, is EPEVTQTPSHQVTQMGQEVILRCVPISNHLYFYWYRQILGQKVEFLVSFYNNEISEKSEIFDDQFSVERPDGSNFTLKIRSTKLEDSAMYFCASSEAGGSWETQYFGPGTRLLVL.

The gene calls are TRBV2 and TRBJ2-3, with 10 bases aligning to TRBD2. The J segment lost 0 bases and the V segment lost 5 bases, leaving 5 bases of the junction unmatched. Germline-derived CDR1 and CDR2 are SNHLY and FYNNEI. The CDR3 is 16 residues long. The CDR3 DNA reads as TGTGCCAGCAGTCGTAGCGGGGGGACTAGCACAGATACGCAGTATTTT. Translating it yields CASSRSGGTSTDTQYF.

The chain employs TRBV5-1 and TRBJ2-2, with TRBD2 identical over 15 bases. The CDR3 covers 18 residues. With V trimmed by 1 base and J by 5 bases, 6 bases remained unmatched. Per germline, CDR1 SGHRS and CDR2 YFSETQ. CDR3 residues: CASSLRGLAGGRTGELFF. DNA for the CDR3: TGCGCCAGCAGCTTGCGGGGACTAGCGGGGGGACGAACCGGGGAGCTGTTTTTT.